This T cell receptor (beta chain) is from a study of T cells in Graves' hyperthyroidism and ophthalmopathy. About the research overall: Peripheral blood was obtained at initial diagnosis, preceding any treatment.

This clonotype was detected a few times. It was RNA transcripts that yielded the amplified TCR beta CDR3 regions. HTBI primers were used for first-round RT-PCR of the TCR CDR3. TCRdb fed the multiplex PCR reads into MiXCR, producing one record per CDR3 protein. The sample holds about half a million distinct CDR3 sequences, about 22% seen once. CDR3 size: 13 residues. Germline V gene lookup returns CDR1 SGHVS and CDR2 FQNEAQ. The germline V and J ends were trimmed by 9 bases and 3 bases, with 12 bases remaining between them. The material sequenced was blood. The rearrangement uses TRBV7-8 and TRBJ2-4; a weak D match, TRBD1 (5 bases). The TCR comes from a woman in her 70s with Graves' ophthalmopathy. CDR3 protein: CASRGLVKNIQYF. CDR3 DNA sequence: TGTGCCAGTAGGGGTTTGGTCAAAAACATTCAGTACTTC.